These 9 T cell receptor beta chains came from one sample sequenced in a study of blood T cells in healthy people across ages. A second PCR, run for roughly 7 to 12 cycles, used a sample-barcoded 5' primer plus a J-beta primer mix. In TCRdb, the 5' RACE reads were re-called with MiXCR into one record per CDR3 protein. The data show some 1.5 million distinct CDR3 sequences, with roughly 27% seen just once and 7.7% held by the top ten. The specimen sequenced was blood. These receptors were collected from a woman aged 30 to 39 in good health.

This clonotype showed up just a few times. One junction end disagrees with the germline gene, perhaps due to a read error. The CDR3 DNA reads TGTGTCAGCAGTTTAAATTCAGGGACCCACGAGCAGTACTTC. This sequence encodes CVSSLNSGTHEQYF. J is TRBJ2-7 and V is TRBV28; D may correspond to TRBD1 or TRBD2 (5 bases each). Germline V CDR1 and CDR2: MDHEN, SYDVKM. This CDR3 contains 14 residues. The complete variable domain, with remaining parts taken from reference TRBV28 and TRBJ2-7, reads DVKVTQSSRYLVKRTGEKVFLECVQDMDHENMFWYRQDPGLGLRLIYFSYDVKMKEKGDIPEGYSVSREKKERFSLILESASTNQTSMYLCVSSLNSGTHEQYFGPGTRLTVT.

This clonotype was counted once. The chain employs TRBV6-5 and TRBJ2-7; 7 positions agree with TRBD1. There are 16 residues in the CDR3. The ends lost 6 bases at V and 3 bases at J; junction bases unmatched: 14. CDR1 MNHEY and CDR2 SVGAGI come from the germline V gene. CDR3 coding DNA: TGTGCCAGCAGCCGCAGACAGGGCATTTACCTCTACGAGCAGTACTTC. It yields the protein CASSRRQGIYLYEQYF.

This clonotype has a count of ten or more. This sequence joins TRBV7-2 and TRBJ2-1; 8 bases match TRBD1. V dropped 0 bases and J dropped 8; count of bases not matched to a gene: 3. This CDR3 is built from 14 residues. CDR1 and CDR2 (germline): SGHTA, FQGNSA. CDR3 nucleotides: TGTGCCAGCAGCTTAGCGGACAGGGTAGATGAGCAGTTCTTC. Translated: CASSLADRVDEQFF. Full variable domain (remainder filled in from reference TRBV7-2 and TRBJ2-1): GAGVSQSPSNKVTEKGKDVELRCDPISGHTALYWYRQSLGQGLEFLIYFQGNSAPDKSGLPSDRFSAERTGGSVSTLTIQRTQQEDSAVYLCASSLADRVDEQFFGPGTRLTVL.

This chain uses TRBV5-4 with TRBJ2-6; D is perhaps TRBD2 (5 bases). V was cut by 4 bases and J by 2 bases, with 19 bases left in between. The length of the CDR3 is 18 residues. The germline gives CDR1 SGHNT, CDR2 YYREEE (reference sequence). The CDR3: CASSPAEVRVPGANVLTF. For the CDR3, the DNA is TGTGCCAGCAGCCCGGCTGAGGTGAGGGTTCCTGGGGCCAACGTCCTGACTTTC.

At least ten counts were recorded for this clonotype. The chain is built from TRBV9 and TRBJ1-6; 8 nucleotides align to TRBD1. CDR1 is SGDLS, CDR2 YYNGEE, per germline. Trimming removed 4 bases from V and 2 bases from J; junction bases left unmatched: 14. This CDR3 comprises 19 residues. CDR3 amino acids: CASSPSPGGAYTYNSPLHF. The CDR3 DNA follows: TGTGCCAGCAGCCCCTCCCCAGGGGGCGCCTACACCTATAATTCACCCCTCCACTTT.

The rearrangement uses TRBV20-1 and TRBJ2-1; no clear D. Germline V gene sequence: CDR1 DFQATT, CDR2 SNEGSKA (reference sequence). The CDR3 is made up of 10 amino acids. CDR3 protein: CSTVGNEQFF. The CDR3, as DNA: TGCAGCACGGTGGGGAATGAGCAGTTCTTC.

This clonotype has just one count. This sequence joins TRBV28 and TRBJ1-5, with TRBD1 matching 10 bases. The CDR3 has 14 amino acids. The J segment lost 5 bases and the V segment lost 6 bases, leaving 4 bases of the junction unmatched. Germline CDR1 reads MDHEN; CDR2 reads SYDVKM. This chain's CDR3 is CASRGTGDYQPQHF. CDR3 coding DNA: TGTGCCAGCAGGGGGACAGGGGATTATCAGCCCCAGCATTTT.

This clonotype has just a few counts. The chain is built from TRBV20-1 and TRBJ2-5; 11 positions agree with TRBD1. The length of the CDR3 is 16 residues. V trimming: 3 bases; J trimming: 5 bases; junction bases outside the gene matches: 11. Looked up from germline, CDR1 is DFQATT and CDR2 is SNEGSKA (reference sequence). CDR3 coding DNA: TGCAGTGCTAGTCCCCTTGCCGGGACAGGGGGGGAGACCCAGTACTTC. Translation: CSASPLAGTGGETQYF.

On this clonotype: The germline gene is not matched at one end of the junction; a read error may be the cause. The chain joins TRBV5-1 to TRBJ2-7; D may match TRBD1 or TRBD2 (5 bases each). Per germline, CDR1 SGHRS and CDR2 YFSETQ. The CDR3 has 14 residues. The CDR3 DNA sequence: TGCGCCAGCAACCTGGGGGATCTCCGGTACGAGCAGTGCTTC. This sequence encodes CASNLGDLRYEQCF. Variable domain in full (rest from reference TRBV5-1 and TRBJ2-7): KAGVTQTPRYLIKTRGQQVTLSCSPISGHRSVSWYQQTPGQGLQFLFEYFSETQRNKGNFPGRFSGRQFSNSRSEMNVSTLELGDSALYLCASNLGDLRYEQCFGPGTRLTVT.